This entry is about one T cell receptor beta chain. The antigen is unknown. The sample originates from a study of cytomegalovirus exposure and HLA in healthy donors. Study findings and constraints: Presence/absence analyses took donor sequencing depth as roughly uniform. Prediction of most subjects' HLA-A and HLA-B alleles by TCR beta sequences was reportedly accurate.

Trimming cost V 4 bases and J 9 bases, with 10 bases left between them. Germline loops: CDR1 SEHNR, CDR2 FQNEAQ (reference sequence). The CDR3 consists of 12 residues. 13 Jbeta primers and 60 Vbeta primers were used for the PCR. The repertoire was sequenced with immunoSEQ multiplex PCR; TCRdb's copy has only in-frame clones and lacks some. The sample carries some 100,000 clones, approximately 80% recorded once. The clonotype was recovered from a man aged 40-49 years in good health and CMV-seropositive. The source material was PBMCs. The V call is TRBV7-9, the J call TRBJ1-5, with D possibly being TRBD1 (5 bases). Here the CDR3 DNA reads TGTGCCAGCAGCTCGCGCGGGGGGCCCCAGCATTTT. Protein: CASSSRGGPQHF.